Here is one TCR beta chain with its context. Data came from immunoSEQ multiplex PCR; TCRdb stores just in-frame clones and leaves some out. Among roughly 410,000 clones listed, 70% to 90% were seen once. The record originates from a study of blood T cell repertoires in COVID-19. About the study: PBMCs, B-cell-depleted T cells, or T cells provided the cDNA or gDNA that made up the material.

Per germline, CDR1 SGHTA and CDR2 FQGNSA. This CDR3 has 14 residues. Between the trimmed V and J ends, which lost 6 bases and 4 bases, there was a span of 13 bases. V gene TRBV7-2 combines with J gene TRBJ1-3; maybe TRBD1 (6 bases). The sequence came from a woman in her sixties with COVID-19, enrolled during active disease. Sequenced material: peripheral blood. CDR3 protein: CASSSNRAGNTIYF. The CDR3 coding sequence is TGTGCCAGCAGTTCCAACAGGGCCGGAAACACCATATATTTT.